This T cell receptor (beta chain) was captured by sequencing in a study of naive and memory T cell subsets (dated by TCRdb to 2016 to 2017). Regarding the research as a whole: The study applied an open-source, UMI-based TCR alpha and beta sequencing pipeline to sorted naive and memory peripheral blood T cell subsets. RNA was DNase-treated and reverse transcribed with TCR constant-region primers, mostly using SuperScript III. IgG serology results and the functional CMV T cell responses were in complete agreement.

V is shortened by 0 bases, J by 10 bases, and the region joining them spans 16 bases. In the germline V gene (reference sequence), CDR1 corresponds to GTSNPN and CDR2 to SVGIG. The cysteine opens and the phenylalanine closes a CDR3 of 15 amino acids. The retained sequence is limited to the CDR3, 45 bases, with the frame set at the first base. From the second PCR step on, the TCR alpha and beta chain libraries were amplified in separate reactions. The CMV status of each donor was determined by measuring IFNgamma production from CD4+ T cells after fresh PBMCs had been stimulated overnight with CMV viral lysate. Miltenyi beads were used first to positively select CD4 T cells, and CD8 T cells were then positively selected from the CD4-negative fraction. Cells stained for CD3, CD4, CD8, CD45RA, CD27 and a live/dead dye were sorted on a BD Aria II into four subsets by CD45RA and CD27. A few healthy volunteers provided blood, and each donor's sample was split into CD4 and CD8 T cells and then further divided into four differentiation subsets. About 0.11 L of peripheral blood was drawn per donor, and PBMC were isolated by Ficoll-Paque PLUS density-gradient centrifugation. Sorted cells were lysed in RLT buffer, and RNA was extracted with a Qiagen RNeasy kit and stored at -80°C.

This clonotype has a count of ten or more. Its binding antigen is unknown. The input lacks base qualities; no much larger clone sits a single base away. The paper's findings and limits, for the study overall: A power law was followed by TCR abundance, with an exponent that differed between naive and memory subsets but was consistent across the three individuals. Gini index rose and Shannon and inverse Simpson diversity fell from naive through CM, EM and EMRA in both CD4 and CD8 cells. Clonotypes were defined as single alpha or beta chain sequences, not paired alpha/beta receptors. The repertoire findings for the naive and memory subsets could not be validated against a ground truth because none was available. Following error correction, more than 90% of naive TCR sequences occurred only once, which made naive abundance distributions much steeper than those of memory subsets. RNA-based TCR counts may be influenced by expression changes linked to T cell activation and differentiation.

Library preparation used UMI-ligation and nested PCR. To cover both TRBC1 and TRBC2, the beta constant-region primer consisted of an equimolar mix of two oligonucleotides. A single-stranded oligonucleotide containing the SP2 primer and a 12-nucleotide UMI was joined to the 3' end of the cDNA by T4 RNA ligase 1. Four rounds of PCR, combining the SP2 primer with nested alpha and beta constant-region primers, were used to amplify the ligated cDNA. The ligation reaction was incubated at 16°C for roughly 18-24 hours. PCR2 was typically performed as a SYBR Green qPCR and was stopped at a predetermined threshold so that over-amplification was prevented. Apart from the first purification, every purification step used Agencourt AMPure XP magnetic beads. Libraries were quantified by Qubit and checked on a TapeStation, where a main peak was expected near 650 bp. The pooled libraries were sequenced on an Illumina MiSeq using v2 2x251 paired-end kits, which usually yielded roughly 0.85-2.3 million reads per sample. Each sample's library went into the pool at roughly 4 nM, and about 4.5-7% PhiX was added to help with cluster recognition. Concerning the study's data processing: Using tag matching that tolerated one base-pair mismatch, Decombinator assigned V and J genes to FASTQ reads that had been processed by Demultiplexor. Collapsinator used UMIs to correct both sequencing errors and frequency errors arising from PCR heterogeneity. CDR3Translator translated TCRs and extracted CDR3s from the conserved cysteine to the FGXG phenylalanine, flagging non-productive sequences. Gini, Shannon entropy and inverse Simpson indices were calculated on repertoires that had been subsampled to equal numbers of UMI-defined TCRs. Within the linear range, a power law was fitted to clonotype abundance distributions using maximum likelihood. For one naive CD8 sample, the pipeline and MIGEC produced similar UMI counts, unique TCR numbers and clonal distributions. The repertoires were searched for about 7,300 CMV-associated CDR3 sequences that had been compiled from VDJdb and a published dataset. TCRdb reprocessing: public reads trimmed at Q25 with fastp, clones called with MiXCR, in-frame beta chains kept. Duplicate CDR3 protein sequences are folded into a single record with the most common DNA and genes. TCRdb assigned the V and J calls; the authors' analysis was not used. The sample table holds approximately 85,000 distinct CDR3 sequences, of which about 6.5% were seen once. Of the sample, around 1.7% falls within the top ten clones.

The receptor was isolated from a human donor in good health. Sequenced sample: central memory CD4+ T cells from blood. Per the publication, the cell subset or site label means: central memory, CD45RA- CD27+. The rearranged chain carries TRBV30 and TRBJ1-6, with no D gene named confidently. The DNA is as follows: TGTGCCTGGAGTGTACCGGGCCCCGAGGAATCACCCCTCCACTTT. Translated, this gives CAWSVPGPEESPLHF.